Shown below are 18 T cell receptor beta chains from a single sample sequenced in a study of post-analysis software for immune sequencing data. Study results and caveats: Five TRBV segments were significantly more frequent in patients than in controls. TRBV5-6, TRBV5-1 and TRBV20-1 were among these segments.

Carried by the TCR beta cDNA libraries were unique molecular identifiers. Using its own MiXCR run on the PCR reads, TCRdb lists one record per CDR3 protein. The table has 820,000 or so distinct CDR3 sequences, approximately 57% seen once. These receptors have no identified antigens. Sequencing was carried out using blood. The receptors come from a girl aged 10-17 years with multiple sclerosis.

The rearrangement links TRBV5-1 to TRBJ2-7; the match to TRBD1 covers 8 bases. Germline-derived CDR1 and CDR2 are SGHRS and YFSETQ. The CDR3 is made up of 14 amino acids. J lost 5 bases, V lost 4 bases, and 8 bases had no gene match. This CDR3 reads CASSEWTGSDEQYF. The CDR3 coding sequence is TGCGCCAGCAGCGAGTGGACAGGGAGCGACGAGCAGTACTTC.

The chain employs TRBV25-1 and TRBJ2-6; D ambiguous. Germline loops: CDR1 MGHDK, CDR2 SYGVNS. Trimming pared 4 bases from V and 0 bases from J, leaving 7 bases between. The CDR3 has 15 residues. CDR3 protein: CASSGAYSGANVLTF. DNA for the CDR3: TGTGCCAGCAGTGGCGCCTACTCTGGGGCCAACGTCCTGACTTTC.

This clonotype was detected a few times. The chain recombines TRBV5-1 with TRBJ2-3, with 14 bases matching TRBD2. V lost 4 bases, J lost 6 bases, and 10 bases stayed unmatched. The CDR3 runs to 17 residues. CDR1 and CDR2 from the germline V gene are SGHRS and YFSETQ. Here the CDR3 reads CASSAPTSGRASDTQYF. The CDR3 nucleotides are TGCGCCAGCAGCGCCCCGACTAGCGGGAGGGCCTCGGATACGCAGTATTTT.

The chain carries TRBV7-2 and TRBJ2-1; 7 nucleotides line up with TRBD2. This CDR3 is built from 14 residues. Trimming cost V 3 bases and J 6 bases; bases outside gene matches: 5. CDR1 SGHTA and CDR2 FQGNSA come from the germline V gene. The CDR3 DNA sequence: TGTGCCAGCAGCTTCGGTACTAGCGCCAATGAGCAGTTCTTC. Protein product: CASSFGTSANEQFF.

This clonotype was seen more than once but under ten times. This rearrangement joins TRBV29-1 to TRBJ2-3; D is perhaps TRBD1 or TRBD2 (7 bases each). CDR1 is SQVTM and CDR2 is ANQGSEA in the germline V gene. With 4 bases removed from V and 0 bases from J, the gap between germline ends came to 14 bases. The CDR3 has 15 amino acids. The CDR3 region is CSVAGGAASTDTQYF. The CDR3 DNA reads as TGCAGCGTTGCAGGGGGGGCGGCTAGCACAGATACGCAGTATTTT.

V gene TRBV11-2 combines with J gene TRBJ2-7, with D possibly TRBD2 on 6 matching bases. The germline V and J ends were trimmed by 1 base and 0 bases, with 19 bases remaining between them. This CDR3 is built from 18 residues. In germline, CDR1 is SGHAT, CDR2 FQNNGV. The CDR3 DNA reads TGTGCCAGCAGCTTAGGGGAGGCAGGGCGCAAGAGCTCCTACGAGCAGTACTTC. This translates into CASSLGEAGRKSSYEQYF. The full variable domain, its missing parts supplied by reference TRBV11-2 and TRBJ2-7, is EAGVAQSPRYKIIEKRQSVAFWCNPISGHATLYWYQQILGQGPKLLIQFQNNGVVDDSQLPKDRFSAERLKGVDSTLKIQPAKLEDSAVYLCASSLGEAGRKSSYEQYFGPGTRLTVT.

V and J are TRBV15 and TRBJ1-2, with 10 positions matching TRBD1. Germline assignment: CDR1 LNHNV and CDR2 YYDKDF (reference sequence). After removal of 7 bases from V and 1 base from J, the junction contained 9 bases not matched to a gene. The CDR3 runs to 16 residues. In DNA form, the CDR3 reads TGTGCCACCAACGCCGGGACAGGGGTCCTTAACTATGGCTACACCTTC. This codes for CATNAGTGVLNYGYTF. The variable domain in full, completed from reference TRBV15 and TRBJ1-2, reads DAMVIQNPRYQVTQFGKPVTLSCSQTLNHNVMYWYQQKSSQAPKLLFHYYDKDFNNEADTPDNFQSRRPNTSFCFLDIRSPGLGDTAMYLCATNAGTGVLNYGYTFGSGTRLTVV.

This clonotype was recorded only once. The rearrangement uses TRBV5-6 and TRBJ2-1, with 7 bases aligning to TRBD2. The CDR3 is made up of 16 amino acids. The V segment lost 1 base and the J segment 7 bases; nucleotides outside the gene matches: 11. Germline V gives CDR1 SGHDT, CDR2 YYEEEE. The CDR3 region has the DNA TGTGCCAGCAGCTTGTGGGGCGGGAGTCTGGGGAATGAGCAGTTCTTC. Amino acid sequence: CASSLWGGSLGNEQFF.

The chain has TRBV9 and TRBJ1-2; D unresolved. The CDR3 length is 16 residues. Germline V gene sequence: CDR1 SGDLS, CDR2 YYNGEE. V was trimmed by 3 bases and J by 0 bases, leaving 15 bases between them. This CDR3 reads CASSGHRELPNYGYTF. DNA of the CDR3: TGTGCCAGCAGCGGTCACCGGGAGCTCCCTAACTATGGCTACACCTTC.

This clonotype has only a few counts. The rearrangement links TRBV29-1 to TRBJ2-1; 15 bases line up with TRBD2. This CDR3 spans 17 amino acids. Germline V gives CDR1 SQVTM, CDR2 ANQGSEA. With 3 bases clipped from V and 0 bases from J, the junction kept 3 bases outside the gene matches. Here the CDR3 reads CSVDGTSGGSSYNEQFF. Here the CDR3 DNA reads TGCAGCGTTGATGGGACTAGCGGGGGGAGCTCCTACAATGAGCAGTTCTTC.

The rearrangement uses TRBV9 and TRBJ2-7; TRBD1 agrees at 9 bases. The V segment lost 2 bases and the J segment 5 bases; nucleotides outside the gene matches: 8. Per germline, CDR1 SGDLS and CDR2 YYNGEE. The CDR3 length is 15 residues. The CDR3 loop reads CASSVQGQGFHEQYF. The CDR3, as DNA: TGTGCCAGCAGCGTCCAAGGACAGGGGTTTCACGAGCAGTACTTC.

V and J are TRBV29-1 and TRBJ1-1; 8 nucleotides agree with TRBD1. This CDR3 comprises 14 residues. Trimming cost V 3 bases and J 4 bases; bases outside gene matches: 7. Germline assignment: CDR1 SQVTM and CDR2 ANQGSEA. The CDR3 sequence: CSVERTGRGTEAFF. CDR3 DNA: TGCAGCGTTGAGCGGACAGGGAGGGGCACTGAAGCTTTCTTT.

This clonotype showed up just once. V and J are TRBV4-1 and TRBJ2-4; perhaps TRBD1 as D (6 bases). The J call is in doubt because the DNA end fits TRBJ2-7 better. Per germline, CDR1 MGHRA and CDR2 YSYEKL. This CDR3 spans 14 amino acids. The CDR3 DNA reads as TGCGCCAGCAGCCAACCCGACAGGCCCTACGAGCAGTACTTC. Protein sequence: CASSQPDRPYEQYF.

The CDR3 DNA reads TGCAGTGCAAAGGACAGGGTCGACGAGCAGTACTTC. Its translation is CSAKDRVDEQYF. This chain connects TRBV20-1 to TRBJ2-7; 8 bases are shared with TRBD1. V dropped 6 bases and J dropped 5; count of bases not matched to a gene: 6. The germline V gene encodes CDR1 DFQATT and CDR2 SNEGSKA (reference sequence). The CDR3 covers 12 residues.

The genes are TRBV20-1 and TRBJ2-3; D is undetermined. Trimming stripped 3 bases from V and 1 base from J, with 8 bases between. This CDR3 has 13 residues. Germline values: CDR1 DFQATT, CDR2 SNEGSKA (reference sequence). Here the CDR3 DNA reads TGCAGTGCTAGGAGCCAGCGCACAGATACGCAGTATTTT. This encodes CSARSQRTDTQYF.

Details on this clonotype: The junction does not match germline at one end; this may be a read error. V and J are TRBV12-3 or TRBV12-4 and TRBJ1-6; no reliable D call. This CDR3 spans 14 amino acids. For the CDR3, the DNA is TGTGCCAGCAGGTTAGGTTCGGGTAATTCACCCCTCCACTTT. It codes for CASRLGSGNSPLHF.

This clonotype was observed a single time. The chain uses TRBV7-3 and TRBJ2-1; D ambiguous. The germline gives CDR1 SGHTA, CDR2 FQGTGA. CDR3 length: 14 residues. The V gene lost 0 bases and the J gene lost 5 bases, with 8 bases spanning the gap. CDR3 sequence reads: CASSLTMGDNEQFF. The DNA of the CDR3 is TGTGCCAGCAGCTTAACAATGGGCGACAATGAGCAGTTCTTC.

The chain recombines TRBV20-1 with TRBJ2-4, with D perhaps matching TRBD2 (5 bases). There are 18 residues in the CDR3. Trimming took 1 base from V and 0 from J, leaving 19 bases between them. CDR1 and CDR2 from the germline V gene are DFQATT and SNEGSKA (reference sequence). DNA of the CDR3: TGCAGTGCTAGAGGGGTTTCAGTGCGAGGGCTAGCCAAAAACATTCAGTACTTC. Translation: CSARGVSVRGLAKNIQYF.